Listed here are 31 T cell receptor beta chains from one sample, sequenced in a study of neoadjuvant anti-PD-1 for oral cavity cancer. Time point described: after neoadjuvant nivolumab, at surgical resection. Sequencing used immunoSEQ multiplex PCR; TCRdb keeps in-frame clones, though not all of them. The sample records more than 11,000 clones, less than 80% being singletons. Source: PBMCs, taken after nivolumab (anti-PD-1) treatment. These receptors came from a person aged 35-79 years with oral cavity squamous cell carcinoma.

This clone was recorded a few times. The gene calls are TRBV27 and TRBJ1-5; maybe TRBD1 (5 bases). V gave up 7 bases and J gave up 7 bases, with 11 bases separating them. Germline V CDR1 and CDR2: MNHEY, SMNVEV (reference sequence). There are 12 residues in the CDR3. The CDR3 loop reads CASMGVGQPQHF. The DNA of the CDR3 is TGTGCCAGCATGGGGGTCGGCCAGCCCCAGCATTTT.

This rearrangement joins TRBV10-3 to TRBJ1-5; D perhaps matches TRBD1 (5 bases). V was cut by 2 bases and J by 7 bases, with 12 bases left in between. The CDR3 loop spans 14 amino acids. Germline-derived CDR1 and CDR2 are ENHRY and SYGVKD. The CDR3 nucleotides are TGTGCCATCAGTGAGGGTCTAGGGGCACAGCCCCAGCATTTT. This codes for CAISEGLGAQPQHF.

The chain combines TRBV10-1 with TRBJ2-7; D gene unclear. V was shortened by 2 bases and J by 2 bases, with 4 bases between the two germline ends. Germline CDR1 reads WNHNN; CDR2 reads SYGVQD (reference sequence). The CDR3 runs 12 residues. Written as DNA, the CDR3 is TGCGCCAGCAGTGAGAATACCTACGAGCAGTACTTC. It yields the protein CASSENTYEQYF.

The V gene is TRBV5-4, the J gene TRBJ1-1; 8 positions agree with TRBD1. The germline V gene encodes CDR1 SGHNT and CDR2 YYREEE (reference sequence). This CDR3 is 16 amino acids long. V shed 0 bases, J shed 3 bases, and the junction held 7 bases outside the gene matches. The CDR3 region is CASSLAGQGRYTEAFF. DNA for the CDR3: TGTGCCAGCAGCTTGGCAGGACAGGGCCGTTACACTGAAGCTTTCTTT.

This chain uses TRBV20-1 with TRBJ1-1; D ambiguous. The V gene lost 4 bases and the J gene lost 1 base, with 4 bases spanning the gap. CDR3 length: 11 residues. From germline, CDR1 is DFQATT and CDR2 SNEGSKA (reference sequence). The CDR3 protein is CSATPNTEAFF. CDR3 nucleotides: TGCAGTGCTACCCCGAACACTGAAGCTTTCTTT.

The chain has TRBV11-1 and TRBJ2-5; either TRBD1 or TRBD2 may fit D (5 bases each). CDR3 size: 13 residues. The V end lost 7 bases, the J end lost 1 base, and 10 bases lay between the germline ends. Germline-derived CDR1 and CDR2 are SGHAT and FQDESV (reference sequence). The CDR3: CASTLGGQETQYF. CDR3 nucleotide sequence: TGTGCCAGCACCCTTGGGGGCCAAGAGACCCAGTACTTC.

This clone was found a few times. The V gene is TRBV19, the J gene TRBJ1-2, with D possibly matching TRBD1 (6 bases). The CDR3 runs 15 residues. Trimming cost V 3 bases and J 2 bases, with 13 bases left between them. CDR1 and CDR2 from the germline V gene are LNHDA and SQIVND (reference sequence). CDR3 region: CASSIAGHRNYGYTF. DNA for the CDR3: TGTGCCAGTAGTATCGCGGGACACAGAAACTATGGCTACACCTTC.

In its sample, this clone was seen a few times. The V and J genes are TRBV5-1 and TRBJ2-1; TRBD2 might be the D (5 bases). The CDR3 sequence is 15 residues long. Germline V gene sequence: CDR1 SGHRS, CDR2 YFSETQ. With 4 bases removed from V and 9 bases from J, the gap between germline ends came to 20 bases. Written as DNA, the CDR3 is TGCGCCAGCAGCCTTCGGACCTCCTTCGGAGGTGAGCAGTTCTTC. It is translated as CASSLRTSFGGEQFF.

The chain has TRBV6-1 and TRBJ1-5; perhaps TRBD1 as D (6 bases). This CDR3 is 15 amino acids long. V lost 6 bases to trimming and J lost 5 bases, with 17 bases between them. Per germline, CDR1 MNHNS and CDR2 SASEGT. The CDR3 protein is CASSEPGTGHQPQHF. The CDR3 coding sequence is TGTGCCAGCAGCGAACCGGGAACAGGGCATCAGCCCCAGCATTTT.

The chain's CDR3 is CASTPSSRDTEAFF. For the CDR3, the DNA is TGTGCCAGCACCCCCTCATCCAGGGACACTGAAGCTTTCTTT. The genes are TRBV7-9 and TRBJ1-1; perhaps TRBD1 as D (5 bases). Per the germline V gene, CDR1 is SEHNR and CDR2 is FQNEAQ (reference sequence). The V end was cut by 7 bases, the J end by 3 bases, with 15 bases between. CDR3 length: 14 amino acids. Full variable domain (remainder filled in from reference TRBV7-9 and TRBJ1-1): DTGVSQNPRHKITKRGQNVTFRCDPISEHNRLYWYRQTLGQGPEFLTYFQNEAQLEKSRLLSDRFSAERPKGSFSTLEIQRTEQGDSAMYLCASTPSSRDTEAFFGQGTRLTVV.

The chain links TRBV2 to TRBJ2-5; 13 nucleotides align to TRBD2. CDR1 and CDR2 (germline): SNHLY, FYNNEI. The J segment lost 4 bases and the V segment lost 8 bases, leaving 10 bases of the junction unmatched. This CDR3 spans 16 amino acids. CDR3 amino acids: CASGELAGGPGETQYF. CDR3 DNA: TGTGCCAGCGGGGAACTAGCGGGAGGGCCGGGAGAGACCCAGTACTTC.

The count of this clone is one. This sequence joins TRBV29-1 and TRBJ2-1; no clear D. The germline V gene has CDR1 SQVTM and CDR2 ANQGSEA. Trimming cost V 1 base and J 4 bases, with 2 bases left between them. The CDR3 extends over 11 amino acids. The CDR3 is CSVEGYNEQFF. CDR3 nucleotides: TGCAGCGTTGAAGGGTACAATGAGCAGTTCTTC.

For the CDR3, the DNA is TGTGCCAGTAGTACAGGGGGCTCCCAGAGGACTGAAGCTTTCTTT. Translating it yields CASSTGGSQRTEAFF. The chain joins TRBV19 to TRBJ1-1, with TRBD1 identical over 8 bases. The CDR3 is 15 amino acids. From germline, CDR1 is LNHDA and CDR2 SQIVND (reference sequence). V dropped 4 bases and J dropped 5; count of bases not matched to a gene: 9.

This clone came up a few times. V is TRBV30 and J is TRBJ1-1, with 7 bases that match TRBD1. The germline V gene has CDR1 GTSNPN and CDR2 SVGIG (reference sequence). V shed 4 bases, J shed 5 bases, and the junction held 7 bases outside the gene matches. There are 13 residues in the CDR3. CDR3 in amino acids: CAWNRGLETEAFF. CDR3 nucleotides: TGTGCCTGGAATAGGGGGCTTGAAACTGAAGCTTTCTTT. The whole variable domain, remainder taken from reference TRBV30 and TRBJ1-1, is SQTIHQWPATLVQPVGSPLSLECTVEGTSNPNLYWYRQAAGRGLQLLFYSVGIGQISSEVPQNLSASRPQDRQFILSSKKLLLSDSGFYLCAWNRGLETEAFFGQGTRLTVV.

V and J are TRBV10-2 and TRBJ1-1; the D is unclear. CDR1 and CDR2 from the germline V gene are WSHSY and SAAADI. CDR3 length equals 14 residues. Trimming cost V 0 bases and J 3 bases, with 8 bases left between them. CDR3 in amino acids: CASSESGSYTEAFF. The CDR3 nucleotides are TGCGCCAGCAGTGAGTCGGGCAGTTACACTGAAGCTTTCTTT.

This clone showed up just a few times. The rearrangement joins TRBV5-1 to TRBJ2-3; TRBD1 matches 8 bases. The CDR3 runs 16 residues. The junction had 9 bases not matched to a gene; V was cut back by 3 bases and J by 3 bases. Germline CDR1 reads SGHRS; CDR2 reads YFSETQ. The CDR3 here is CASSSGQGAGTDTQYF. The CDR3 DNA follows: TGCGCCAGCAGCTCAGGGCAGGGGGCGGGTACAGATACGCAGTATTTT.

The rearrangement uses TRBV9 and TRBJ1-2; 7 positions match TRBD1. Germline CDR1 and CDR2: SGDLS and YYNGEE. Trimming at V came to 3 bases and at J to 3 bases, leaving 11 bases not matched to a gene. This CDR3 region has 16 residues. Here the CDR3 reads CASSAQTGQQDYGYTF. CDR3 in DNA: TGTGCCAGCAGCGCCCAGACGGGACAGCAGGACTATGGCTACACCTTC.

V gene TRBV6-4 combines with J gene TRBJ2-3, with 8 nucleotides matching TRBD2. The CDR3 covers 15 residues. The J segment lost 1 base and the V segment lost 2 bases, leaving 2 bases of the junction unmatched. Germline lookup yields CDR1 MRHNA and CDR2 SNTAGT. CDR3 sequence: CASSDTAGGTDTQYF. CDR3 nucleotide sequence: TGTGCCAGCAGTGACACAGCGGGAGGCACAGATACGCAGTATTTT.

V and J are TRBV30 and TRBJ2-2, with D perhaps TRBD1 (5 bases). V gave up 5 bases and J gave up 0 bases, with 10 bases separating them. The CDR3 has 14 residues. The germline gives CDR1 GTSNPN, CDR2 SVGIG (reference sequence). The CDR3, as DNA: TGTGCCTGGGGGGTAGGGGCGAACACCGGGGAGCTGTTTTTT. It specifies CAWGVGANTGELFF.

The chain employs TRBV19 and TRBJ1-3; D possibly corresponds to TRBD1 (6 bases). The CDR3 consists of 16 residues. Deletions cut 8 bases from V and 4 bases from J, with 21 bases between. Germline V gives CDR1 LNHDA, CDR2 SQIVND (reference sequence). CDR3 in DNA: TGTGCCAGTGAGGACCGCACAGGGAACTCCGGAAACACCATATATTTT. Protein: CASEDRTGNSGNTIYF.

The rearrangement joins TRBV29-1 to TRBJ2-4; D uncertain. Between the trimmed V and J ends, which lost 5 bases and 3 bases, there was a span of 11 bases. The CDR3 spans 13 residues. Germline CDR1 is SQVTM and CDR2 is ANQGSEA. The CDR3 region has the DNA TGCAGCGTTAATGCCCCCGGCAAAAACATTCAGTACTTC. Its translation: CSVNAPGKNIQYF.

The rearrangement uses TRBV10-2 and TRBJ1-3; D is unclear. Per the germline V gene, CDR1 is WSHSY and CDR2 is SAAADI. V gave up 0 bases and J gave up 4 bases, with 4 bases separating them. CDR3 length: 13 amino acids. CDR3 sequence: CASSESAGNTIYF. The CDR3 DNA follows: TGCGCCAGCAGTGAGTCTGCGGGAAACACCATATATTTT.

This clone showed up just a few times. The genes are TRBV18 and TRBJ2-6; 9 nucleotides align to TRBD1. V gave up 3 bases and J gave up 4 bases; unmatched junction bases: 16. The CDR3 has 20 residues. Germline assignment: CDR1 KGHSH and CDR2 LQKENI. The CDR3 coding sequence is TGTGCCAGCTCACCCGGGGACAGGGTCCAAAACCTGGTCGGGGCCAACGTCCTGACTTTC. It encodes CASSPGDRVQNLVGANVLTF.

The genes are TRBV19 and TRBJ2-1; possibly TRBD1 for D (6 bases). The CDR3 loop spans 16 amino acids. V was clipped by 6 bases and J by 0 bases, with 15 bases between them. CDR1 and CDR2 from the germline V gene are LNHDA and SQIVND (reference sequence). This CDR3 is CASRSGADGSYNEQFF. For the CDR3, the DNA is TGTGCCAGTAGATCAGGGGCAGACGGCTCCTACAATGAGCAGTTCTTC.

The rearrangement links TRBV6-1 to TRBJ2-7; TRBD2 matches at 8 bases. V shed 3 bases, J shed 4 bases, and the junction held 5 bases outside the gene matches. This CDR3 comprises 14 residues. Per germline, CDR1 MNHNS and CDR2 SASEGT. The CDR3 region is CASSDGGLGYEQYF. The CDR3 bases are TGTGCCAGCAGTGACGGGGGACTAGGGTACGAGCAGTACTTC.

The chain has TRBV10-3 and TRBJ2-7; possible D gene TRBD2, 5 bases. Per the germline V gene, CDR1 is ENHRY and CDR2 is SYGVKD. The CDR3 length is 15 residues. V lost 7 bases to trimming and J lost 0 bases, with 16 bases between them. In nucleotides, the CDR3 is TGTGCCATCAAGGCGGGCCTAGAGAGCTCCTACGAGCAGTACTTC. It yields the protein CAIKAGLESSYEQYF.

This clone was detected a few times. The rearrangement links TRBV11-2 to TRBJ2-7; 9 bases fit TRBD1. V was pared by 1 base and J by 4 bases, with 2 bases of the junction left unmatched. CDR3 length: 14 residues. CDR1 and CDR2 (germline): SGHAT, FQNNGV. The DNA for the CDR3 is TGTGCCAGCAGCTTAGCGGACAGGGGTTACGAGCAGTACTTC. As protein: CASSLADRGYEQYF. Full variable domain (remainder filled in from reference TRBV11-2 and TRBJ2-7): EAGVAQSPRYKIIEKRQSVAFWCNPISGHATLYWYQQILGQGPKLLIQFQNNGVVDDSQLPKDRFSAERLKGVDSTLKIQPAKLEDSAVYLCASSLADRGYEQYFGPGTRLTVT.

As DNA, the CDR3 is TGTGCCAGCAGCTTGATCTCTGAGGGACAGGGGTCCTATGGCTACACCTTC. Protein product: CASSLISEGQGSYGYTF. The J gene is TRBJ1-2, the V gene TRBV5-6; 10 bases are shared with TRBD1. The CDR3 consists of 17 residues. Germline values: CDR1 SGHDT, CDR2 YYEEEE. The trim removed 1 base at V and 4 bases at J, leaving 10 bases unmatched.

The CDR3 DNA reads as TGTGCCAGCAGCCAAGGGGGGGAGAATCAGCCCCAGCATTTT. Protein: CASSQGGENQPQHF. J is TRBJ1-5 and V is TRBV16, with D perhaps TRBD1 (5 bases). The germline V gene encodes CDR1 KGHSY and CDR2 FQNENV. The V end was cut by 2 bases, the J end by 4 bases, with 9 bases between. This CDR3 is 14 amino acids long. The full variable domain, in which reference TRBV16 and TRBJ1-5 provide the parts outside the CDR3, is GEEVAQTPKHLVRGEGQKAKLYCAPIKGHSYVFWYQQVLKNEFKFLISFQNENVFDETGMPKERFSAKCLPNSPCSLEIQATKLEDSAVYFCASSQGGENQPQHFGDGTRLSIL.

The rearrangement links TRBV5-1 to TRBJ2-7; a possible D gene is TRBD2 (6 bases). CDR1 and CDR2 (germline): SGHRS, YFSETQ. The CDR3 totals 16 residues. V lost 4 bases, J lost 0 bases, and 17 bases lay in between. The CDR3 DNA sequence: TGCGCCAGCAGCCCCGGCCAGGGAGGCTCCTCCTACGAGCAGTACTTC. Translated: CASSPGQGGSSYEQYF.

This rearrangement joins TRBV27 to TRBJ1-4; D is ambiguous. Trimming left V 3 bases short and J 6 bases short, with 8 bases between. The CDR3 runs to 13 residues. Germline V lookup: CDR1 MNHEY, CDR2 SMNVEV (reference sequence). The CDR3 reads CASSFREDEKLFF. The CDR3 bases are TGTGCCAGCAGTTTTAGGGAGGATGAAAAACTGTTTTTT.